Below are 8 T cell receptor beta chains sequenced from a single sample in a study of blood T cell repertoires in COVID-19. Sequencing was performed with immunoSEQ multiplex PCR; in TCRdb, only in-frame clones are kept and a portion is missing. In the table there are under 250,000 clones, 89% of which are singletons. The sample consisted of peripheral blood. Source of these receptors: a man between 60 and 75 years old who had recovered from COVID-19.

This chain connects TRBV3-1 (or the pseudogene TRBV3-2) to TRBJ1-2; no firm D call. This CDR3 is built from 13 residues. Between the trimmed V and J ends, which lost 0 bases and 5 bases, there was a span of 7 bases. Germline V gene lookup returns CDR1 LGHDT and CDR2 YNNKEL (reference sequence). In DNA, the CDR3 is TGTGCCAGCAGCCAAGAAAGAGCTTATGGCTACACCTTC. Protein product: CASSQERAYGYTF.

This clone was seen a single time. The chain combines TRBV28 with TRBJ1-6; tentatively, D is TRBD1 (6 bases). The CDR3 sequence is 18 residues long. In germline, CDR1 is MDHEN, CDR2 SYDVKM. V lost 3 bases and J lost 0, with 15 bases in between. The CDR3: CASSFPQTGSSYNSPLHF. Written as DNA, the CDR3 is TGTGCCAGCAGTTTCCCACAGACAGGCAGCTCCTATAATTCACCCCTCCACTTT.

The chain has TRBV6-5 and TRBJ2-1; D perhaps matches TRBD2 (6 bases). Germline V gene sequence: CDR1 MNHEY, CDR2 SVGAGI. The CDR3 is 14 residues long. Trimming took off 10 bases at V and 4 bases at J, with 17 bases between the two ends. CDR3 sequence (DNA): TGTGCCATCCGGGGTGGGGGGTCTTACAATGAGCAGTTCTTC. It specifies CAIRGGGSYNEQFF.

V and J are TRBV7-2 and TRBJ2-7; D uncertain. Germline V gives CDR1 SGHTA, CDR2 FQGNSA. Trimming removed 2 bases from V and 6 bases from J, with 11 bases in between. The CDR3 spans 13 residues. CDR3 sequence reads: CASSLPPSGEQYF. The CDR3 nucleotides are TGTGCCAGCAGCTTACCACCATCGGGCGAGCAGTACTTC.

The chain uses TRBV7-6 and TRBJ1-3, with D unclear. The CDR3 covers 19 residues. The ends were cut back, 3 bases at V and 0 bases at J, with 21 bases in the middle. Germline CDR1 reads SGHVS; CDR2 reads FNYEAQ. The CDR3 DNA is TGTGCCAGCAGCTTTAACGCTGATGGCCCGCTCAGCTCTGGAAACACCATATATTTT. It is translated as CASSFNADGPLSSGNTIYF.

CDR3 nucleotide sequence: TGTGCCAGCACACAGGGAGCCGGGGAGCTGTTTTTT. This sequence encodes CASTQGAGELFF. The rearrangement joins TRBV13 to TRBJ2-2; a weak D match, TRBD1 (6 bases). The V end lost 7 bases, the J end lost 6 bases, and 9 bases lay between the germline ends. The CDR3 extends over 12 amino acids. The germline V gene encodes CDR1 PRHDT and CDR2 FYEKMQ (reference sequence).

The rearrangement joins TRBV5-1 to TRBJ2-6, with TRBD2 matching 9 bases. Germline V gives CDR1 SGHRS, CDR2 YFSETQ. The CDR3 runs to 17 residues. V gave up 2 bases and J gave up 0 bases; unmatched junction bases: 3. CDR3 sequence reads: CASSFLAGSSGANVLTF. Here the CDR3 DNA reads TGCGCCAGCAGCTTTCTAGCGGGATCCTCTGGGGCCAACGTCCTGACTTTC. Full variable domain (outside the CDR3, taken from reference TRBV5-1 and TRBJ2-6): KAGVTQTPRYLIKTRGQQVTLSCSPISGHRSVSWYQQTPGQGLQFLFEYFSETQRNKGNFPGRFSGRQFSNSRSEMNVSTLELGDSALYLCASSFLAGSSGANVLTFGAGSRLTVL.

The chain couples TRBV6-5 to TRBJ2-1, with TRBD2 identical over 9 bases. The CDR3 runs 16 residues. Per germline, CDR1 MNHEY and CDR2 SVGAGI. V shed 0 bases and J 5 bases; nucleotides not matched to a gene: 5. The CDR3 reads CASSYSPTSGHNEQFF. DNA for the CDR3: TGTGCCAGCAGTTACTCCCCGACTAGCGGCCACAATGAGCAGTTCTTC.